The clone carrying this TCR beta chain was observed a single time. The method was immunoSEQ multiplex PCR; TCRdb's version includes in-frame clones alone and lacks a portion of them. The table shows fewer than 95,000 clones, with roughly 93% occurring only once. The sample is drawn from a study of T cell changes during pregnancy in multiple sclerosis. V gave up 4 bases and J gave up 1 base; unmatched junction bases: 11. The CDR3 has 17 amino acids. From germline, CDR1 is SQVTM and CDR2 ANQGSEA. The V gene is TRBV29-1, the J gene TRBJ2-3; 10 positions match TRBD2. Sample: peripheral blood, taken in the third trimester of pregnancy. The sequence was obtained from a female donor with multiple sclerosis, enrolled in a pregnancy study. The chain's CDR3 is CSVARGMGTSGTDTQYF. CDR3 DNA: TGCAGCGTTGCTCGGGGGATGGGGACTAGCGGCACAGATACGCAGTATTTT.